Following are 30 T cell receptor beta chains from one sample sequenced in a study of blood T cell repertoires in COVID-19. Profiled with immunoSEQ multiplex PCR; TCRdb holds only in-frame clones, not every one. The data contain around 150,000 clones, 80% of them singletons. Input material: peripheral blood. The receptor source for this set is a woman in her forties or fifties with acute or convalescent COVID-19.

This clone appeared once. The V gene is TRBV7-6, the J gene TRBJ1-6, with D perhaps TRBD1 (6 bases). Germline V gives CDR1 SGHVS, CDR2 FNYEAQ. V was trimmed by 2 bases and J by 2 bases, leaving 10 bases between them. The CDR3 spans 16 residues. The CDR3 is CASSLTGGPYNSPLHF. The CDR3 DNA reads TGTGCCAGCAGCTTAACGGGGGGGCCCTATAATTCACCCCTCCACTTT.

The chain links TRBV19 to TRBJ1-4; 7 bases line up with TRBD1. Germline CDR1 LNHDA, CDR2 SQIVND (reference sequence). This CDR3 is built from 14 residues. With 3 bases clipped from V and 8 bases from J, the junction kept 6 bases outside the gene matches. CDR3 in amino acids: CASSMQGVEEKLFF. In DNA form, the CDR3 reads TGTGCCAGTAGTATGCAGGGGGTTGAAGAAAAACTGTTTTTT.

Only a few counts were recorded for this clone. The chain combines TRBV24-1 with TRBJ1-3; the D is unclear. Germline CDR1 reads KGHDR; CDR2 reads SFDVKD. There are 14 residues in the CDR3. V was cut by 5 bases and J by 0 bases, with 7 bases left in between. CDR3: CATSARSSGNTIYF. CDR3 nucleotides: TGTGCCACCAGTGCGAGGAGCTCTGGAAACACCATATATTTT.

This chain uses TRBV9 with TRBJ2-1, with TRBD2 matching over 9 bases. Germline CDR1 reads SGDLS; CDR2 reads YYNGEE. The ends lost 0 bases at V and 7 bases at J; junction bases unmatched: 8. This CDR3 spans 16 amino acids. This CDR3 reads CASSVDPGGGANEQFF. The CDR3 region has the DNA TGTGCCAGCAGCGTAGACCCGGGCGGGGGGGCGAATGAGCAGTTCTTC.

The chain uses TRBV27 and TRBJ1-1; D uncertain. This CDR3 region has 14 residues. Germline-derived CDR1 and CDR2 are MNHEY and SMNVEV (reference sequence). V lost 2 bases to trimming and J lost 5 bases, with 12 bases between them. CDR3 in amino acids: CASSLAGVGTEAFF. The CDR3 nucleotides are TGTGCCAGCAGTTTAGCCGGGGTTGGTACTGAAGCTTTCTTT.

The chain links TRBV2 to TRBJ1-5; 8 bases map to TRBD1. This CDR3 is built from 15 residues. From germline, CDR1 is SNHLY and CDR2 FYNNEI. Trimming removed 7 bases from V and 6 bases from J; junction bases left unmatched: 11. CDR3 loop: CASNEGQGVSQPQHF. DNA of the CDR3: TGTGCCAGCAACGAAGGACAGGGCGTTAGTCAGCCCCAGCATTTT.

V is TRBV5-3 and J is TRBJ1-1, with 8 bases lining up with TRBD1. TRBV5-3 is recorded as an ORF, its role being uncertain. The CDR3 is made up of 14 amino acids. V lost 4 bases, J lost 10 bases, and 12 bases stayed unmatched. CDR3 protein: CARSTGQAPSTAFF. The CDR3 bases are TGTGCCAGAAGCACGGGACAGGCCCCTAGTACAGCTTTCTTT.

The CDR3 is CASSRALTNTGELFF. For the CDR3, the DNA is TGCGCCAGCAGCCGCGCCTTAACGAACACCGGGGAGCTGTTTTTT. This chain links TRBV4-3 with TRBJ2-2; D is undetermined. The CDR3 consists of 15 residues. V was clipped by 4 bases and J by 0 bases, with 9 bases between them. Germline V lookup: CDR1 LGHNA, CDR2 YSLEER.

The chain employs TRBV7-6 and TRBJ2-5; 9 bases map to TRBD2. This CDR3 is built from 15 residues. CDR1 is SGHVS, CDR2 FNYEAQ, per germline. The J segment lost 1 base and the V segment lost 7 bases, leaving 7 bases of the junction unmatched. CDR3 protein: CASNRAGGAQETQYF. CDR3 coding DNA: TGTGCCAGCAACAGGGCGGGAGGGGCCCAAGAGACCCAGTACTTC.

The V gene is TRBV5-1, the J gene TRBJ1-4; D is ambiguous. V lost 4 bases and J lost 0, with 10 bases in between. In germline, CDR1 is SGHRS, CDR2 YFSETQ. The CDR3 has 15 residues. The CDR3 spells CASSTDGATNEKLFF. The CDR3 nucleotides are TGCGCCAGCAGCACCGACGGAGCAACTAATGAAAAACTGTTTTTT.

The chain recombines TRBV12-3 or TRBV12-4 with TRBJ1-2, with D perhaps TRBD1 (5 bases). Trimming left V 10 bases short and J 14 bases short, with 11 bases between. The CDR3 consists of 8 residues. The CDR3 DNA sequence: TGTGCCACACAGGTGAGGACCTTC. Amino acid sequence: CATQVRTF.

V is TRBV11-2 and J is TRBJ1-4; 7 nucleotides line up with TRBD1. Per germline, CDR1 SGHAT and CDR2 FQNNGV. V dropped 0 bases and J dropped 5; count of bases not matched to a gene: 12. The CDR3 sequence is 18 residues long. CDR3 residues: CASSLDGGAGTENEKLFF. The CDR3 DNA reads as TGTGCCAGCAGCTTAGACGGGGGGGCCGGGACAGAGAATGAAAAACTGTTTTTT. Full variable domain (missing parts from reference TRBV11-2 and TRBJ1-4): EAGVAQSPRYKIIEKRQSVAFWCNPISGHATLYWYQQILGQGPKLLIQFQNNGVVDDSQLPKDRFSAERLKGVDSTLKIQPAKLEDSAVYLCASSLDGGAGTENEKLFFGSGTQLSVL.

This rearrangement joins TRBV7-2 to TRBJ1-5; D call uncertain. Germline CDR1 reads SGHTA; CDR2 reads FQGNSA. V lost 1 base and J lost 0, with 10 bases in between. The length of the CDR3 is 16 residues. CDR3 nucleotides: TGTGCCAGCAGCTTAGTTTCCGGGAATAGCAATCAGCCCCAGCATTTT. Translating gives CASSLVSGNSNQPQHF. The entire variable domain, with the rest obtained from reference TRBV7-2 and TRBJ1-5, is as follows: GAGVSQSPSNKVTEKGKDVELRCDPISGHTALYWYRQSLGQGLEFLIYFQGNSAPDKSGLPSDRFSAERTGGSVSTLTIQRTQQEDSAVYLCASSLVSGNSNQPQHFGDGTRLSIL.

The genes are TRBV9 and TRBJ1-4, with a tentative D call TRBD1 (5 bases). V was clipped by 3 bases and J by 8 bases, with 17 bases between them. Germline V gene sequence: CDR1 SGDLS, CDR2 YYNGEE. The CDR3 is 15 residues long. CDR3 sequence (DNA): TGTGCCAGCAGCGCCACTTGGGGCACGAGCGAAAAACTGTTTTTT. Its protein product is CASSATWGTSEKLFF.

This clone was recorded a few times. The CDR3 bases are TGTGCCAGTAGTTCCCCTGGACAGGGGAAAGAGACCCAGTACTTC. Translated: CASSSPGQGKETQYF. This rearrangement joins TRBV19 to TRBJ2-5, with 9 nucleotides matching TRBD1. The CDR3 sequence is 15 residues long. The junction had 7 bases not matched to a gene; V was cut back by 5 bases and J by 3 bases. From germline, CDR1 is LNHDA and CDR2 SQIVND (reference sequence).

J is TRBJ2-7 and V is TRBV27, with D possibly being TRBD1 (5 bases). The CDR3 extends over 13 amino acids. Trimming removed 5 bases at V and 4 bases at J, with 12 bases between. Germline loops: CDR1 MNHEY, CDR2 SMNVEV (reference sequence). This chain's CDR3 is CASSLTQGYEQYF. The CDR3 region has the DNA TGTGCCAGCAGTCTAACGCAGGGATACGAGCAGTACTTC.

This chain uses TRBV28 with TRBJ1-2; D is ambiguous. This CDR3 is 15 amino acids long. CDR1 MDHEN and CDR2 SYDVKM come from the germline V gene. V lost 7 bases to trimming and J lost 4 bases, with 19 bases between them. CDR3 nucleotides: TGTGCCAGCACCCATGGCCCCCCCGGCGGCTATGGCTACACCTTC. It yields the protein CASTHGPPGGYGYTF.

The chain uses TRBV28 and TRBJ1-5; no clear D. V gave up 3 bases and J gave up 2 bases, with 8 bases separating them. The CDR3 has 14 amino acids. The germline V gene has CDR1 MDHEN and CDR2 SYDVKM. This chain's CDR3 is CASSLRRGNQPQHF. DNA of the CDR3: TGTGCCAGCAGTTTGCGGAGGGGCAATCAGCCCCAGCATTTT.

As DNA, the CDR3 is TGTGCCAGCAGTTTGCGCCTTACCTACGAGCAGTACTTC. It encodes CASSLRLTYEQYF. The J gene is TRBJ2-7, the V gene TRBV28, with D hard to call. The CDR3 is 13 residues long. Germline CDR1 reads MDHEN; CDR2 reads SYDVKM. V lost 3 bases, J lost 2 bases, and 8 bases lay in between.

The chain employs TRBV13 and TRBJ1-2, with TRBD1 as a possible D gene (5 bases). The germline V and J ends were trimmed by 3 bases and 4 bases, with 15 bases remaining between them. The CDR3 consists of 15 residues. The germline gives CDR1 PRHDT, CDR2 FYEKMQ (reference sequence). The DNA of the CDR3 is TGTGCCAGCAGCTTGGGGTCAGGGTCGAGCTATGGCTACACCTTC. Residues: CASSLGSGSSYGYTF.

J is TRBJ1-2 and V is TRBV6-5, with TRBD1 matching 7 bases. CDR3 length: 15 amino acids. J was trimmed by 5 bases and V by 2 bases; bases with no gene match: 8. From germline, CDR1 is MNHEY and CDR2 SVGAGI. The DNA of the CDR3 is TGTGCCAGCAGTTACAGTGAGGGGGCTCTTTATGGCTACACCTTC. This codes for CASSYSEGALYGYTF.

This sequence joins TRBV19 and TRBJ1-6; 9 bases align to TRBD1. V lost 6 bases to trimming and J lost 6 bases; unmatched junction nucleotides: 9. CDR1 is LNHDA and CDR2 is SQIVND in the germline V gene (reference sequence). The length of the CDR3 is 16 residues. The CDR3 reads CASRNRGRGSNSPLHF. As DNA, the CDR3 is TGTGCCAGTAGAAACAGGGGGCGCGGGAGTAATTCACCCCTCCACTTT.

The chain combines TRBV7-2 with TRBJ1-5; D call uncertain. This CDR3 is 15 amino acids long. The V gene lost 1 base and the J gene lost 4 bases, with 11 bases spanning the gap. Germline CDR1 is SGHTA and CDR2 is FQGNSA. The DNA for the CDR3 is TGTGCCAGCAGCTTAGAGGCAGGTCCGAATCAGCCCCAGCATTTT. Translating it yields CASSLEAGPNQPQHF.

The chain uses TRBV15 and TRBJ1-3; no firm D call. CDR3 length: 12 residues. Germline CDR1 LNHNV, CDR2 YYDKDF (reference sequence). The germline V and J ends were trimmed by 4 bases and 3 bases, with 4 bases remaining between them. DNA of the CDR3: TGTGCCACCAGCACGAGTGGAAACACCATATATTTT. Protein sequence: CATSTSGNTIYF.

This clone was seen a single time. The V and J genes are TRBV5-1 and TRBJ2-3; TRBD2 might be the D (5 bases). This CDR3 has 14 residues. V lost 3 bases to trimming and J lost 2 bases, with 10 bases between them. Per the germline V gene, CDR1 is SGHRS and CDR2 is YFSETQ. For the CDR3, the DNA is TGCGCCAGCAGCTCTACCGACTACACAGATACGCAGTATTTT. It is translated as CASSSTDYTDTQYF.

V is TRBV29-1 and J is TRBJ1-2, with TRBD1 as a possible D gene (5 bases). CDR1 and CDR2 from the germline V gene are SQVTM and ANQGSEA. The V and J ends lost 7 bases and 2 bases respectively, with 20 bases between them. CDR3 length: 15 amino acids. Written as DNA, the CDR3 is TGCAGCGGCCGAGAGGGGCAGGGAGGGAACTATGGCTACACCTTC. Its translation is CSGREGQGGNYGYTF.

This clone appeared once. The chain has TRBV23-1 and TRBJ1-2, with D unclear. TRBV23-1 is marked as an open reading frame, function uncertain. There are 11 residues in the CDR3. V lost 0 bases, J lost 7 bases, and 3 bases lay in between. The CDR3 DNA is TGCGCCAGCAGTCAATCTATTGGCTACACCTTC. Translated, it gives CASSQSIGYTF.

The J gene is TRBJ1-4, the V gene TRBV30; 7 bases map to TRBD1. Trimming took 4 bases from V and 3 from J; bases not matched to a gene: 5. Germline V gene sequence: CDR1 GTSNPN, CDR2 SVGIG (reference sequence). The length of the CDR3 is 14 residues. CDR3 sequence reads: CAWTPGTANEKLFF. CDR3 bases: TGTGCCTGGACCCCCGGGACAGCTAATGAAAAACTGTTTTTT.

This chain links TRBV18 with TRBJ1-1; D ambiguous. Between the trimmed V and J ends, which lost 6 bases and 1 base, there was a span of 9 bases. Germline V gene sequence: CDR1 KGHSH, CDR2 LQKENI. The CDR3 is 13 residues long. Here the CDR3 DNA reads TGTGCCAGCTCGTACGGGAAGAACACTGAAGCTTTCTTT. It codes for CASSYGKNTEAFF.

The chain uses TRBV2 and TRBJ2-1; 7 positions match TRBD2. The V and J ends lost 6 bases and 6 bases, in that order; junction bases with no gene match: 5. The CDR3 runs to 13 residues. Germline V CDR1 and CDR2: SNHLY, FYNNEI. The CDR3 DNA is TGTGCCAGCAGGGGGGAGGGCTTCAATGAGCAGTTCTTC. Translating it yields CASRGEGFNEQFF.